This paragraph covers one TCR beta chain sequence. The CDR3 is 14 amino acids. Germline assignment: CDR1 SGHTA and CDR2 FQGTGA. Deletions cut 2 bases from V and 3 bases from J, with 11 bases between. This sample is part of a study of blood T cell repertoires in COVID-19. Overall study: Italy, Spain and the United States were the sources of the convalescent and acute COVID-19 samples.

Under the authors' procedure: Using reference gene primer amplification, nucleated cell counts were estimated. Only in-frame clones appear in the TCRdb table, and some are missing; sequencing was by immunoSEQ multiplex PCR. D and trimming were read from the DNA, whereas the V and J calls and clone size are those reported in that table. The sample lists approximately 210,000 clones, approximately 82% seen once, with under 3.5% in the top ten. This TCR was recovered from a man in his fifties with active or convalescent COVID-19. The sequenced sample consisted of peripheral blood. The gene calls are TRBV7-3 and TRBJ2-7; no definite D call. DNA for the CDR3: TGTGCCAGCAGCTTAGGGCCCCACGTCTACGAGCAGTACTTC. Its protein is CASSLGPHVYEQYF.